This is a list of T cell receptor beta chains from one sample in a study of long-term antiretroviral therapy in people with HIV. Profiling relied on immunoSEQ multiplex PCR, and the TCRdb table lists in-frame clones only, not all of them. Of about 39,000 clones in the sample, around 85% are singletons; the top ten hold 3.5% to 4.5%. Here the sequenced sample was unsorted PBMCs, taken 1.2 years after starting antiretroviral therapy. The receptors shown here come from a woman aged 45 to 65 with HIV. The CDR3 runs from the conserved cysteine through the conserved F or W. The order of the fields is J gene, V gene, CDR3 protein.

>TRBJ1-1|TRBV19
CASSITGVRDTEAFF
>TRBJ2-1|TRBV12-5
CASGLPLAGGGYNEQFF
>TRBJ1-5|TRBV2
CASSEITGTQPQHF
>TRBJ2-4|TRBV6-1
CASSETNPGGIINIQYF
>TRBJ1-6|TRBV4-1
CASSLRDGRNSPLHF
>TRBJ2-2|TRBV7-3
CASSFSDQAGELFF
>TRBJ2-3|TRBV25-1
CASSTNGGGTDTQYF
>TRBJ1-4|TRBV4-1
CASSQESGELFEKLFF
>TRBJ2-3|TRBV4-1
CASSHEPGLAEGDTQYF
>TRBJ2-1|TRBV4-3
CASSRGGFNEQFF